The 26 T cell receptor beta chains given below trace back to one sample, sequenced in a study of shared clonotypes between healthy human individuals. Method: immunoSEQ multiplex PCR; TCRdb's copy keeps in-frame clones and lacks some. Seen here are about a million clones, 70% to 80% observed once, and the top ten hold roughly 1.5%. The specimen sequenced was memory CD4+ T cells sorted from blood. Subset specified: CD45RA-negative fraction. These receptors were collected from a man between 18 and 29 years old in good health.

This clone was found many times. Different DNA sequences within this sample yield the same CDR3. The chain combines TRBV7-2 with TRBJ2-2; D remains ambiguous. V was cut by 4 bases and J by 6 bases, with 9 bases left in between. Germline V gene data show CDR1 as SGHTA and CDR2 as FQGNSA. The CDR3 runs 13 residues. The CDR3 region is CASSSSVPGELFF. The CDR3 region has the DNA TGTGCCAGCAGCTCCTCCGTCCCCGGGGAGCTGTTTTTT. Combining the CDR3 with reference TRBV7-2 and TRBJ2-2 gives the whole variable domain GAGVSQSPSNKVTEKGKDVELRCDPISGHTALYWYRQSLGQGLEFLIYFQGNSAPDKSGLPSDRFSAERTGGSVSTLTIQRTQQEDSAVYLCASSSSVPGELFFGEGSRLTVL.

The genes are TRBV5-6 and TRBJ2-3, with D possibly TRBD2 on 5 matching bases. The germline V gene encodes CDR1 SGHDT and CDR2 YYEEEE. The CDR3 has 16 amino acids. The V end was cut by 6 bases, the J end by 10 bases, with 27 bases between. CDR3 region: CASTPSRTDLRGAQYF. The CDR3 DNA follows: TGTGCCAGCACCCCCAGCCGGACGGACCTCCGGGGAGCGCAGTATTTT. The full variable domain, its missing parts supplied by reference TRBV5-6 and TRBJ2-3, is DAGVTQSPTHLIKTRGQQVTLRCSPKSGHDTVSWYQQALGQGPQFIFQYYEEEERQRGNFPDRFSGHQFPNYSSELNVNALLLGDSALYLCASTPSRTDLRGAQYFGPGTRLTVL.

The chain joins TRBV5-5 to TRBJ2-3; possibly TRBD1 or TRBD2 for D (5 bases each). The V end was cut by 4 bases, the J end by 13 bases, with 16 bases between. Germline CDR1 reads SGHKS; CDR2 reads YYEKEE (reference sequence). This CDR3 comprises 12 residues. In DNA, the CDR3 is TGTGCCAGCAGCATTCCGGGACCGGGCGAGTATTTT. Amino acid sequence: CASSIPGPGEYF.

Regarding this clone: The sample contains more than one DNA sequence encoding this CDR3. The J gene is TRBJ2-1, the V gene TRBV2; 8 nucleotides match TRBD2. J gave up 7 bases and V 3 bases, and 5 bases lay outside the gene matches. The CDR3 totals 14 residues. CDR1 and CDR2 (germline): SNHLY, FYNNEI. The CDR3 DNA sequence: TGTGCCAGCAGTGATAGCGGGGCGGGGAATGAGCAGTTCTTC. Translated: CASSDSGAGNEQFF.

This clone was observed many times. CDR3 in DNA: TGTGCCAGCAGTGAAAGTGCCGGTACCCGGTACGAGCAGTACTTC. Translated: CASSESAGTRYEQYF. The rearrangement uses TRBV6-1 and TRBJ2-7; D remains ambiguous. Trimming removed 2 bases at V and 4 bases at J, with 15 bases between. This CDR3 contains 15 residues. Germline-derived CDR1 and CDR2 are MNHNS and SASEGT.

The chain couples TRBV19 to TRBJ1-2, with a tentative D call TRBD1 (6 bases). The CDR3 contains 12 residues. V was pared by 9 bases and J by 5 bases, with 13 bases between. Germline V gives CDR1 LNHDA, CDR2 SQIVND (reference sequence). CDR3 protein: CASYSDSYGYTF. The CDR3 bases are TGTGCCAGCTATTCGGACAGTTATGGCTACACCTTC. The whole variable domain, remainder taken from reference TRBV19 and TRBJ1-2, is DGGITQSPKYLFRKEGQNVTLSCEQNLNHDAMYWYRQDPGQGLRLIYYSQIVNDFQKGDIAEGYSVSREKKESFPLTVTSAQKNPTAFYLCASYSDSYGYTFGSGTRLTVV.

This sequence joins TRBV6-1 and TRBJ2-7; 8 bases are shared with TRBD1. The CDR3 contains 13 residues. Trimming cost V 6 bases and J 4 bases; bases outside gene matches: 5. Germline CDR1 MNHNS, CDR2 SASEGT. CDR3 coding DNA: TGTGCCAGCAGCGGGACAGGATATTACGAGCAGTACTTC. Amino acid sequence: CASSGTGYYEQYF.

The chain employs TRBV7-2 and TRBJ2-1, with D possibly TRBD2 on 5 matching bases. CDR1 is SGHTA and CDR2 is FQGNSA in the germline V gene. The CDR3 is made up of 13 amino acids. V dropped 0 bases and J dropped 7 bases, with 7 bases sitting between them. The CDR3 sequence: CASSLASGNEQFF. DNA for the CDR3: TGTGCCAGCAGCTTAGCTTCGGGGAATGAGCAGTTCTTC. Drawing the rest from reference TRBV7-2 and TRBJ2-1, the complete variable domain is GAGVSQSPSNKVTEKGKDVELRCDPISGHTALYWYRQSLGQGLEFLIYFQGNSAPDKSGLPSDRFSAERTGGSVSTLTIQRTQQEDSAVYLCASSLASGNEQFFGPGTRLTVL.

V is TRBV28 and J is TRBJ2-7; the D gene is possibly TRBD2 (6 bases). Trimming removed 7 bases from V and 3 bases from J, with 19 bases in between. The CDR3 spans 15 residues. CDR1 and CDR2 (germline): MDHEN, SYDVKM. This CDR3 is CASMGGVGKLYEQYF. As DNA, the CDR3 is TGTGCCAGCATGGGGGGAGTAGGGAAACTCTACGAGCAGTACTTC. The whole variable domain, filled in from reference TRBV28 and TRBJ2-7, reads DVKVTQSSRYLVKRTGEKVFLECVQDMDHENMFWYRQDPGLGLRLIYFSYDVKMKEKGDIPEGYSVSREKKERFSLILESASTNQTSMYLCASMGGVGKLYEQYFGPGTRLTVT.

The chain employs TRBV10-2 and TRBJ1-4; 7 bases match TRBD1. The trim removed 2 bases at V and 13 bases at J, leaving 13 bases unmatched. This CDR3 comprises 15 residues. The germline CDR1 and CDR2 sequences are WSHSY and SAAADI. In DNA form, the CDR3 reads TGCGCCAGCAGTGAGGACAGGGACCCCAGTCGTAGACTGTTTTTT. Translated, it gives CASSEDRDPSRRLFF.

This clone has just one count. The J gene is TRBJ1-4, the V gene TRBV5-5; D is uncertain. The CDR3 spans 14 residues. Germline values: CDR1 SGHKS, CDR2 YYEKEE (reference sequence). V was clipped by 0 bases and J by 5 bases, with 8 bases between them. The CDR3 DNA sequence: TGTGCCAGCAGCTTGGTACAGCAGAATGAAAAACTGTTTTTT. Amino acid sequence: CASSLVQQNEKLFF.

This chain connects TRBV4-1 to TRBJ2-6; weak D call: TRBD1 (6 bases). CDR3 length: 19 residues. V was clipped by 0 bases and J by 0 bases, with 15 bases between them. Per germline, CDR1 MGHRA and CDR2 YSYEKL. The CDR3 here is CASSQDQGQSTSGANVLTF. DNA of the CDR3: TGCGCCAGCAGCCAAGATCAAGGACAGTCGACCTCTGGGGCCAACGTCCTGACTTTC.

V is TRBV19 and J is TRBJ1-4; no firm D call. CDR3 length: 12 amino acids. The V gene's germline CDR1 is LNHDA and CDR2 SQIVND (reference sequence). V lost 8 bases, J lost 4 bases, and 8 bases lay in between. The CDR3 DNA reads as TGTGCCAGTCGGTTATTTAATGAAAAACTGTTTTTT. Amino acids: CASRLFNEKLFF.

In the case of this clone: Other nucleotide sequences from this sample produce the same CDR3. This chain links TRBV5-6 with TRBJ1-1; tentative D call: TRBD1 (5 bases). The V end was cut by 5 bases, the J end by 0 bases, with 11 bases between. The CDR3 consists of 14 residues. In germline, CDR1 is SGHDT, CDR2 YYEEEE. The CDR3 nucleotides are TGTGCCAGCAGTTTGAGGGGACTGAACACTGAAGCTTTCTTT. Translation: CASSLRGLNTEAFF.

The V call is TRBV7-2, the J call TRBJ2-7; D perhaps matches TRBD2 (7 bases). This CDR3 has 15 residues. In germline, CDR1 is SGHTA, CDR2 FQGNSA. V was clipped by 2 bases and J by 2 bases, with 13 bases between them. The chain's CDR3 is CASSLSGGAAYEQYF. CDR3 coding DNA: TGTGCCAGCAGCTTAAGTGGGGGGGCCGCCTACGAGCAGTACTTC. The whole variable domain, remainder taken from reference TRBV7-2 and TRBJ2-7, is GAGVSQSPSNKVTEKGKDVELRCDPISGHTALYWYRQSLGQGLEFLIYFQGNSAPDKSGLPSDRFSAERTGGSVSTLTIQRTQQEDSAVYLCASSLSGGAAYEQYFGPGTRLTVT.

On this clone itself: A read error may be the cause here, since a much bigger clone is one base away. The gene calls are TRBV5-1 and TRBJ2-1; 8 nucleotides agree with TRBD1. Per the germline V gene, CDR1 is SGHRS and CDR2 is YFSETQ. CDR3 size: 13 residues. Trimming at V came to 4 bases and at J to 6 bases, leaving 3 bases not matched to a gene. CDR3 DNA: TGCGCCAGCAGCATAACAGGGGGCAATGAGCAGTTCTTC. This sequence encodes CASSITGGNEQFF.

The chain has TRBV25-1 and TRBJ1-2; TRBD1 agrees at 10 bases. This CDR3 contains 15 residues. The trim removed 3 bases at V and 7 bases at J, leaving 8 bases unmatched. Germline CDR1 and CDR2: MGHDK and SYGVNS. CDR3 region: CASSETGGEVRGYTF. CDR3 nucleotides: TGTGCCAGCAGTGAGACAGGGGGCGAGGTACGTGGCTACACCTTC.

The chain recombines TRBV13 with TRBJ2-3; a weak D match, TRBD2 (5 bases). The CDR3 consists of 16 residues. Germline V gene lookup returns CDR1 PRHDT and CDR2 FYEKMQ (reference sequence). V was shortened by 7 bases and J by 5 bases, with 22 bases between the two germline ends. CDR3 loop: CASTVRALTLQDTQYF. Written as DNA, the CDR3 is TGTGCCAGCACAGTGAGGGCCCTCACCCTGCAAGATACGCAGTATTTT.

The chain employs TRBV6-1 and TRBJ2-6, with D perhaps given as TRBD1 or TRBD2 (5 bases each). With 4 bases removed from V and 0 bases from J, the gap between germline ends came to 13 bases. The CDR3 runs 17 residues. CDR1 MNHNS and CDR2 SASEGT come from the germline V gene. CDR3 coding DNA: TGTGCCAGCAGTGCCGGGGACCGATACTCTGGGGCCAACGTCCTGACTTTC. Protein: CASSAGDRYSGANVLTF.

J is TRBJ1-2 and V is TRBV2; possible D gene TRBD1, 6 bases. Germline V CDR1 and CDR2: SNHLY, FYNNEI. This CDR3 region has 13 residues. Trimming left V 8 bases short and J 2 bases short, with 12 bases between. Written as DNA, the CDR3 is TGTGCCAGCTGGAGACAGGAGAACTATGGCTACACCTTC. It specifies CASWRQENYGYTF.

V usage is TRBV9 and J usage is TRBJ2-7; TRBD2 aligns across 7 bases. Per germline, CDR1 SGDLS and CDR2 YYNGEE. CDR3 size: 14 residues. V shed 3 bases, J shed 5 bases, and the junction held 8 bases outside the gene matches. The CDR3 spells CASSALVGGDEQYF. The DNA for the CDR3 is TGTGCCAGCAGCGCACTTGTGGGAGGGGACGAGCAGTACTTC.

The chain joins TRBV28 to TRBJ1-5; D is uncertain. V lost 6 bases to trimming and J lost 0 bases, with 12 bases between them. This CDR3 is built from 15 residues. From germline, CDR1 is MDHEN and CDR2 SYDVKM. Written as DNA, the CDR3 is TGTGCCAGCAGCCCAGACGGCAATAGCAATCAGCCCCAGCATTTT. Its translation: CASSPDGNSNQPQHF. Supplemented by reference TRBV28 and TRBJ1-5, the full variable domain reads DVKVTQSSRYLVKRTGEKVFLECVQDMDHENMFWYRQDPGLGLRLIYFSYDVKMKEKGDIPEGYSVSREKKERFSLILESASTNQTSMYLCASSPDGNSNQPQHFGDGTRLSIL.

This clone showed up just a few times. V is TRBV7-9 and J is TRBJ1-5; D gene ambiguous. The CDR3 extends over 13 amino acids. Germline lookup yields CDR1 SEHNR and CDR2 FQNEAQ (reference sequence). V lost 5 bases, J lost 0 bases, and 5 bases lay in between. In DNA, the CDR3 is TGTGCCAGCAGCGAAAATAGCAATCAGCCCCAGCATTTT. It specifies CASSENSNQPQHF. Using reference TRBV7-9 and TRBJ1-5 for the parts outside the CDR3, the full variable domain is DTGVSQNPRHKITKRGQNVTFRCDPISEHNRLYWYRQTLGQGPEFLTYFQNEAQLEKSRLLSDRFSAERPKGSFSTLEIQRTEQGDSAMYLCASSENSNQPQHFGDGTRLSIL.

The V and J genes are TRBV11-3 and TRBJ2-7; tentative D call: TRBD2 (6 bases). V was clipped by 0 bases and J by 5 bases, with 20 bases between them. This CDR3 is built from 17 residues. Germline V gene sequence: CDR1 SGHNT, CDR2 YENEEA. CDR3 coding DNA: TGTGCCAGCAGCTTAGAACCACATGGAGGGCCGTCACACGAGCAGTACTTC. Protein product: CASSLEPHGGPSHEQYF.

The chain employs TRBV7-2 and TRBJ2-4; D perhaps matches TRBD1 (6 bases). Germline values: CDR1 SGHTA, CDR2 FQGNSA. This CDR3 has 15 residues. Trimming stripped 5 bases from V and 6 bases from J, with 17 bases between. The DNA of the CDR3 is TGTGCCAGCAGCCCTCCCCCACTAGGGGGAAACATTCAGTACTTC. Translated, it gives CASSPPPLGGNIQYF.

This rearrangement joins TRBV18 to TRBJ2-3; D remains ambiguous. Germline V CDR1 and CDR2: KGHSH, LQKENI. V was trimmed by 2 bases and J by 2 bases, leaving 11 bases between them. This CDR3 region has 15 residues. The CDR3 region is CASSPNSRFTDTQYF. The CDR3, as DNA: TGTGCCAGCTCACCAAACTCGAGATTCACAGATACGCAGTATTTT.